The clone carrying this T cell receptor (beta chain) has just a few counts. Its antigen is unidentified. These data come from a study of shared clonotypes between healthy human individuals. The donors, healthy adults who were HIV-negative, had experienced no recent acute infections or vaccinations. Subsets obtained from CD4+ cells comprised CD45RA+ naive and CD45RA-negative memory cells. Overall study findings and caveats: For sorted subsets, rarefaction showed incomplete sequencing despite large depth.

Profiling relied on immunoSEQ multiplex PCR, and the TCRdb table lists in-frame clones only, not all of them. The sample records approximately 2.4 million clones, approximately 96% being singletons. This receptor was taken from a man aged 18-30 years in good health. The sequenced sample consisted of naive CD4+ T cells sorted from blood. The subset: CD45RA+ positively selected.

The CDR3 DNA is TGTGCCAGCAGCTTAAAGATCTTGCGGGGGGGCACAGATACGCAGTATTTT. This encodes CASSLKILRGGTDTQYF. The chain is built from TRBV11-2 and TRBJ2-3, with 8 positions matching TRBD2. In germline, CDR1 is SGHAT, CDR2 FQNNGV. CDR3 length: 17 amino acids. The ends lost 2 bases at V and 1 base at J; junction bases unmatched: 8.